The 20 T cell receptor beta chains reported below all come from one sample, sequenced in a study of T-cell memory formation after mild COVID-19. TCRdb reprocessed the 5' RACE reads with MiXCR, giving one entry per CDR3 protein. The table lists about 130,000 distinct CDR3 sequences, roughly 15% of them singletons. Specimen: PBMCs or a T cell subset sorted from them (not recorded which). The origin of the receptors is an adult woman who had mild COVID-19 (a few samples of this study predate the infection). Cell type and time point are not known.

This clonotype is judged medium-sized. The chain is built from TRBV2 and TRBJ2-3; D is perhaps TRBD2 (5 bases). The germline gives CDR1 SNHLY, CDR2 FYNNEI. This CDR3 contains 15 residues. The V gene lost 2 bases and the J gene lost 5 bases, with 14 bases spanning the gap. This CDR3 reads CASSERMSRGDTQYF. CDR3 nucleotide sequence: TGTGCCAGCAGTGAAAGGATGAGTCGGGGAGATACGCAGTATTTT.

This clonotype was seen only a few times. This clone may be a read error of a much larger clone one base away. V is TRBV7-9 and J is TRBJ2-3; no reliable D call. The CDR3 is made up of 12 amino acids. Per the germline V gene, CDR1 is SEHNR and CDR2 is FQNEAQ (reference sequence). The V and J ends lost 2 bases and 4 bases respectively, with 4 bases between them. CDR3 DNA: TGTGCCAGCAGCTTATCTGCAGATACGCAGTATTTT. Amino acid sequence: CASSLSADTQYF.

This clonotype was detected only a few times. The V gene is TRBV12-3 or TRBV12-4, the J gene TRBJ2-7; 9 positions agree with TRBD1. V trimming: 5 bases; J trimming: 5 bases; junction bases outside the gene matches: 10. This CDR3 comprises 15 residues. The CDR3 sequence: CASSLTGTGSHEQYF. For the CDR3, the DNA is TGTGCCAGCAGTCTAACCGGGACAGGGAGCCACGAGCAGTACTTC.

CDR3 residues: CASSISWTSGGAGETQYF. The CDR3 bases are TGTGCCAGCAGCATCAGCTGGACTAGCGGGGGGGCCGGCGAGACCCAGTACTTC. The chain carries TRBV9 and TRBJ2-5; 15 bases are shared with TRBD2. In germline, CDR1 is SGDLS, CDR2 YYNGEE. The CDR3 runs 18 residues. With 4 bases clipped from V and 5 bases from J, the junction kept 12 bases outside the gene matches.

The chain recombines TRBV2 with TRBJ2-2, with TRBD1 matching over 8 bases. J gave up 5 bases and V 8 bases, and 7 bases lay outside the gene matches. The germline V gene encodes CDR1 SNHLY and CDR2 FYNNEI. The length of the CDR3 is 14 residues. CDR3 amino acids: CASHRTGRTGELFF. The CDR3 nucleotides are TGTGCCAGCCATCGGACAGGGCGTACCGGGGAGCTGTTTTTT.

V and J are TRBV24-1 and TRBJ2-5, with a weak D call TRBD1 (6 bases). V gave up 4 bases and J gave up 2 bases, with 19 bases separating them. The CDR3 runs 17 residues. Germline CDR1 KGHDR, CDR2 SFDVKD. CDR3 DNA: TGTGCCACCAGTGACCTTTTCGGTGAAGGGACACAAGAGACCCAGTACTTC. Protein product: CATSDLFGEGTQETQYF.

A single count supports this clonotype. V and J are TRBV27 and TRBJ2-7, with TRBD1 identical over 11 bases. CDR1 MNHEY and CDR2 SMNVEV come from the germline V gene (reference sequence). The CDR3 consists of 17 residues. Trimming at V came to 5 bases and at J to 2 bases, leaving 11 bases not matched to a gene. CDR3 sequence: CASSTFLEGQGAYEQYF. CDR3 nucleotide sequence: TGTGCCAGCAGTACTTTTTTGGAGGGACAGGGGGCCTACGAGCAGTACTTC.

In its sample, this clonotype was seen a few times. The rearrangement links TRBV29-1 to TRBJ1-2; 7 bases align to TRBD1. The CDR3 is 14 amino acids. Germline V CDR1 and CDR2: SQVTM, ANQGSEA. Trimming took 7 bases from V and 8 from J; bases not matched to a gene: 16. The CDR3 reads CSARGDSRRGGYTF. In DNA form, the CDR3 reads TGCAGCGCCCGCGGGGACAGCCGTAGAGGCGGCTACACCTTC.

This clonotype was counted a few times. The V and J genes are TRBV6-2 or TRBV6-3 and TRBJ2-6, with 12 bases fitting TRBD1. The CDR3 consists of 16 residues. Germline V gene lookup returns CDR1 MNHEY and CDR2 SVGEGT. J was trimmed by 2 bases and V by 7 bases; bases with no gene match: 3. The CDR3 region has the DNA TGTGCCAGCACCGGGACAGGGGGCACTGGGGCCAACGTCCTGACTTTC. This encodes CASTGTGGTGANVLTF.

The rearrangement joins TRBV3-1 to TRBJ1-1; D is unresolved. The V end was cut by 5 bases, the J end by 4 bases, with 8 bases between. The germline V gene has CDR1 LGHDT and CDR2 YNNKEL (reference sequence). This CDR3 is 12 amino acids long. This CDR3 reads CASSSLGTEAFF. The CDR3 nucleotides read TGTGCCAGCAGCTCTCTGGGCACTGAAGCTTTCTTT. The whole variable domain, filled in from reference TRBV3-1 and TRBJ1-1, reads DTAVSQTPKYLVTQMGNDKSIKCEQNLGHDTMYWYKQDSKKFLKIMFSYNNKELIINETVPNRFSPKSPDKAHLNLHINSLELGDSAVYFCASSSLGTEAFFGQGTRLTVV.

The V gene is TRBV5-1, the J gene TRBJ2-5, with D maybe TRBD1 (5 bases). The CDR3 spans 14 residues. The germline V gene has CDR1 SGHRS and CDR2 YFSETQ. V lost 0 bases to trimming and J lost 1 base, with 7 bases between them. CDR3 nucleotides: TGCGCCAGCAGCTTGGTAACAGGCCAAGAGACCCAGTACTTC. Its protein product is CASSLVTGQETQYF.

This chain connects TRBV7-9 to TRBJ2-5; 10 bases map to TRBD1. This CDR3 region has 16 residues. After removal of 5 bases from V and 5 bases from J, the junction contained 11 bases not matched to a gene. Germline CDR1 and CDR2: SEHNR and FQNEAQ (reference sequence). As DNA, the CDR3 is TGTGCCAGCAGCGCAAACTACGGGACAGGGGACGAGACCCAGTACTTC. Translation gives CASSANYGTGDETQYF.

This clonotype came up a few times. The J gene is TRBJ2-7, the V gene TRBV6-2 or TRBV6-3, with unresolved D. The CDR3 spans 13 residues. V lost 8 bases and J lost 0, with 11 bases in between. The germline gives CDR1 MNHEY, CDR2 SVGEGT. CDR3 sequence (DNA): TGTGCCAGCCGAATTGCCAGCTCCTACGAGCAGTACTTC. Translating gives CASRIASSYEQYF.

V usage is TRBV6-5 and J usage is TRBJ2-1, with D unresolved. The CDR3 runs 13 residues. The germline V gene has CDR1 MNHEY and CDR2 SVGAGI. V was shortened by 2 bases and J by 6 bases, with 8 bases between the two germline ends. CDR3 loop: CASSYGVGNEQFF. DNA of the CDR3: TGTGCCAGCAGTTACGGCGTAGGCAATGAGCAGTTCTTC.

This clonotype showed up just a few times. The CDR3 DNA follows: TGTGCCTGGAGTGTCCGGGACAGGGGGCCCGGGGAGCTGTTTTTT. Protein: CAWSVRDRGPGELFF. The chain has TRBV30 and TRBJ2-2; 12 bases agree with TRBD1. The ends lost 0 bases at V and 6 bases at J; junction bases unmatched: 2. Germline V gene sequence: CDR1 GTSNPN, CDR2 SVGIG (reference sequence). The CDR3 totals 15 residues.

In this sample, this clonotype turned up a few times. The CDR3 is CASSQAGSYGYTF. The CDR3 nucleotides are TGTGCCAGTAGTCAGGCGGGGTCGTATGGCTACACCTTC. The chain combines TRBV19 with TRBJ1-2; D not certain. From germline, CDR1 is LNHDA and CDR2 SQIVND (reference sequence). The CDR3 covers 13 residues. V gave up 5 bases and J gave up 5 bases, with 12 bases separating them.

The rearrangement joins TRBV7-3 to TRBJ2-3; possible D gene TRBD2, 5 bases. V lost 2 bases and J 2 bases, leaving 14 bases between the germline ends. The CDR3 is made up of 16 amino acids. Looked up from germline, CDR1 is SGHTA and CDR2 is FQGTGA. The CDR3: CASSLFRTGNTDTQYF. Here the CDR3 DNA reads TGTGCCAGCAGCTTATTTCGGACTGGGAACACAGATACGCAGTATTTT.

This chain links TRBV24-1 with TRBJ2-3; D is possibly TRBD2 (6 bases). The CDR3 is made up of 15 amino acids. Germline CDR1 is KGHDR and CDR2 is SFDVKD. Between the trimmed V and J ends, which lost 4 bases and 1 base, there was a span of 11 bases. The CDR3 DNA is TGTGCCACCAGTGACTGGAGGGAAGGCACAGATACGCAGTATTTT. It encodes CATSDWREGTDTQYF.

This chain links TRBV5-4 with TRBJ1-5; D might be TRBD1 (5 bases). The germline gives CDR1 SGHNT, CDR2 YYREEE (reference sequence). Trimming removed 4 bases from V and 2 bases from J, with 10 bases in between. The CDR3 runs to 14 residues. CDR3 amino acids: CASSVRGGNQPQHF. Here the CDR3 DNA reads TGTGCCAGCAGCGTCCGGGGGGGCAATCAGCCCCAGCATTTT.

This clonotype has a handful of counts. The V call is TRBV5-1, the J call TRBJ1-1; tentatively, D is TRBD1 (5 bases). Germline-derived CDR1 and CDR2 are SGHRS and YFSETQ. CDR3 length: 15 residues. V was pared by 0 bases and J by 1 base, with 10 bases between. Here the CDR3 reads CASSLVEGTNTEAFF. In DNA form, the CDR3 reads TGCGCCAGCAGCTTGGTCGAGGGGACGAACACTGAAGCTTTCTTT. Full variable domain (remainder filled in from reference TRBV5-1 and TRBJ1-1): KAGVTQTPRYLIKTRGQQVTLSCSPISGHRSVSWYQQTPGQGLQFLFEYFSETQRNKGNFPGRFSGRQFSNSRSEMNVSTLELGDSALYLCASSLVEGTNTEAFFGQGTRLTVV.